The entry below gives a single T cell receptor (beta chain) sequence along with its context. Its antigen is unknown. This record belongs to a study of OX40 agonist ivuxolimab in advanced cancers. CDR1 and CDR2 (germline): SGHTA, FQGNSA. Losses at the gene ends were 5 bases for V and 2 bases for J; bases not matched to a gene: 1. This CDR3 is built from 14 residues. This table comes from immunoSEQ multiplex PCR, and its TCRdb copy is limited to in-frame clones, with some not included. Here the sample spans 100,000 to 150,000 clones, 85% to 95% being singletons. Findings and caveats of the study: Among patients with partial responses at 0.1-3.0 mg/kg, clonal expansion was among the lowest.

V usage is TRBV7-2 and J usage is TRBJ2-7, with 12 bases lining up with TRBD2. The sample consisted of CD4+ or CD8+ T cells sorted from blood, taken in a trial of the OX40 agonist ivuxolimab. The receptor's source is an adult with an advanced solid tumor such as melanoma, head and neck, liver or kidney cancer. CDR3 DNA sequence: TGTGCCAGCAGCCCTAGCGGGAGGGCCTACGAGCAGTACTTC. It specifies CASSPSGRAYEQYF.